This T cell receptor beta chain was profiled in a study of blood T cells in healthy people across ages. Then a second PCR, running about 6 to 11 cycles, was carried out with a sample-barcoded 5' primer and a J-beta primer mix. MiXCR, applied by TCRdb to the 5' RACE reads, yields one record per CDR3 protein. This table has about a million distinct CDR3 sequences, approximately 49% appearing once. General study results and limits: With unsorted PBMCs, a conclusive comparison of naive versus antigen-experienced cells was not possible.

As concerns this clonotype: Its antigen is currently unknown.

This TCR came from a man aged 25-45 years in good health. The source material was blood.

CDR3 DNA: TGTGCCAGCAGCCAAGATCTATTGCAGCCCCAGCATTTT. Its protein is CASSQDLLQPQHF. The V gene is TRBV3-1, the J gene TRBJ1-5; D gene uncertain. The CDR3 sequence is 13 residues long. Trimming took 0 bases from V and 7 from J, leaving 7 bases between them. Germline lookup yields CDR1 LGHDT and CDR2 YNNKEL (reference sequence).